The sequence of this TCR beta chain was determined in a study of human T cells and chemical hapten exposure. This sample's time point: pre-sensitization, week 0. Treatment here: therapeutic diphenylcyclopropenone sensitization with weekly scalp DPC. This clonotype was detected only a few times. TCRdb redid the calling of the RACE reads with MiXCR, one entry per CDR3 protein. The table lists 90,000 or so distinct CDR3 sequences, 8.5% to 9% of them singletons, with about 2.5% in the top ten. V was pared by 7 bases and J by 9 bases, with 13 bases between. The length of the CDR3 is 13 residues. The receptor was isolated from a man aged 35 to 55 with alopecia areata. Some clones in this sample may be carry-over from other donors' samples. The sequencing here drew on whole blood, taken in connection with sensitization to the hapten diphenylcyclopropenone (DPC). The J gene is TRBJ1-6, the V gene TRBV12-3 or TRBV12-4; D is ambiguous. The CDR3 nucleotides are TGTGCCAGCACCATCGGCCCTTCTTCACCCCTCCACTTT. Encoded protein: CASTIGPSSPLHF.